Described below is a single TCR delta chain sequence and its context. This may come from a read error, since a much larger clone is one base off. The same CDR3 also results from other DNA sequences found in this sample. This entry is derived from a study of gamma-delta chains in newborns, infants, children. Study at large: Innate gammadelta T cells reportedly expand polyclonally right after birth, driven by microbial exposure, per the title.

The CDR3 is made up of 21 amino acids. The V segment lost 3 bases and the J segment 0 bases; nucleotides outside the gene matches: 24. In germline, CDR1 is TVYSNPD, CDR2 GDNSRS (reference sequence). TCRdb re-called the reads through CATT. This sample yields about 2,000 delta-chain clones, of which approximately 1.5% are seen a single time; about 37% belongs to the top ten. Sequenced: blood. This rearrangement joins TRDV3 to TRDJ1; TRDD3 matches at 11 bases. The sequence derives from a child who was a newborn, infant or young child, either healthy, febrile or measles-vaccinated (not recorded which). The CDR3 sequence is CALGLPSWGIPPIEDTDKLIF. The CDR3 DNA sequence: TGTGCCTTGGGGCTTCCCAGCTGGGGGATACCTCCTATCGAGGACACCGATAAACTCATCTTT.